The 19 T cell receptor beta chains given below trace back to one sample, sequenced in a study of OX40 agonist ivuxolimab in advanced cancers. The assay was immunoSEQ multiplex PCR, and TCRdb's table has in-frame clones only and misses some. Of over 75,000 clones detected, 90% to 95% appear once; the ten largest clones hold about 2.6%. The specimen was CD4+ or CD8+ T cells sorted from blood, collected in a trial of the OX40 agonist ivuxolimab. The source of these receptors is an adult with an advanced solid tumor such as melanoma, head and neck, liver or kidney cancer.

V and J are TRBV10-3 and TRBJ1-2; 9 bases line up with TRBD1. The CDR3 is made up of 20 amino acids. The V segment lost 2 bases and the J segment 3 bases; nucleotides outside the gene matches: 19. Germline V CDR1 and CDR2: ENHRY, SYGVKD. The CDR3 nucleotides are TGTGCCATCAGTGAGCCGTTACCAAACAGGGGGCGAAAACAGCACTATGGCTACACCTTC. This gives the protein CAISEPLPNRGRKQHYGYTF.

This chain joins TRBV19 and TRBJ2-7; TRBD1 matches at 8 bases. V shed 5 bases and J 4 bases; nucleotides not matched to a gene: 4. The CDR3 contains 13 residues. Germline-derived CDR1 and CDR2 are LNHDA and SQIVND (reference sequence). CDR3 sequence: CASSVGQAYEQYF. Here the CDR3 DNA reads TGTGCCAGTAGTGTGGGACAGGCGTACGAGCAGTACTTC.

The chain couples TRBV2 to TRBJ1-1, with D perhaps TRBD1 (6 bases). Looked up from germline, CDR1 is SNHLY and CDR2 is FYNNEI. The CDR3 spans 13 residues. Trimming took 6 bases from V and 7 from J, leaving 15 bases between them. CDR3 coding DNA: TGTGCCAGCAGATCTACTACAGGGAATGAAGCTTTCTTT. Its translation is CASRSTTGNEAFF.

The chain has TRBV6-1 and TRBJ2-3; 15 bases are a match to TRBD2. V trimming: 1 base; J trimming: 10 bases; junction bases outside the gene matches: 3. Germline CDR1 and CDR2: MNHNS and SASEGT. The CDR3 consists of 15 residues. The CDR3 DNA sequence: TGTGCCAGCAGTGAAGGGACTAGCGGGGGGGCCGCGCAGTATTTT. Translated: CASSEGTSGGAAQYF.

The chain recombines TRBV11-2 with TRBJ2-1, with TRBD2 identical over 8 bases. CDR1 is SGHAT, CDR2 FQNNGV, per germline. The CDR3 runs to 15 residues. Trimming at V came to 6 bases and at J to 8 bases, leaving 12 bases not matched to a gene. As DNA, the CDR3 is TGTGCCAGCAGTTTCGGAGGAGCGGGAGAAGATGAGCAGTTCTTC. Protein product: CASSFGGAGEDEQFF.

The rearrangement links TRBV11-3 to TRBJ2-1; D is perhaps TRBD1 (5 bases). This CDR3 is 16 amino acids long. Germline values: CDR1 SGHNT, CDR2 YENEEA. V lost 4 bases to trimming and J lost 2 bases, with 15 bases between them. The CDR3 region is CASSSRDREPYNEQFF. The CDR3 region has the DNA TGTGCCAGCAGCTCCCGAGACAGAGAGCCCTACAATGAGCAGTTCTTC.

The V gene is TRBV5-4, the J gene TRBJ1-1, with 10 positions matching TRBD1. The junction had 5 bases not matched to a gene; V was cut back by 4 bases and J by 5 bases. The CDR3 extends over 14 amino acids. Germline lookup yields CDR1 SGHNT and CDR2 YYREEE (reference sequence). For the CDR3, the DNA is TGTGCCAGCAGCCATCCGGGACAGGGGACTGAAGCTTTCTTT. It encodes CASSHPGQGTEAFF.

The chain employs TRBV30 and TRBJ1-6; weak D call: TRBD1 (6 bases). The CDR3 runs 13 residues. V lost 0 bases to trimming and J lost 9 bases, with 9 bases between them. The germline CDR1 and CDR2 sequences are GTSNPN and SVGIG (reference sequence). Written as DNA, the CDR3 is TGTGCCTGGAGTGTACAGGGAGGTTCACCCCTCCACTTT. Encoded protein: CAWSVQGGSPLHF.

CDR3 DNA sequence: TGTGCCAGCAGCCGAGCCGGGGGGGGGACAGATACGCAGTATTTT. Its translation: CASSRAGGGTDTQYF. V gene TRBV11-2 combines with J gene TRBJ2-3; the match to TRBD2 covers 8 bases. J was trimmed by 3 bases and V by 5 bases; bases with no gene match: 7. Germline CDR1 is SGHAT and CDR2 is FQNNGV. The CDR3 totals 15 residues.

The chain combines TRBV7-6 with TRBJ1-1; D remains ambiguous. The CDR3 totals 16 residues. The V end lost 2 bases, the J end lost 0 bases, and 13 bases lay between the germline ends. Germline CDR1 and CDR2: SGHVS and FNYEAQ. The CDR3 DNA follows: TGTGCCAGCAGCTTAACCCCGGACGGAATGAACACTGAAGCTTTCTTT. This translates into CASSLTPDGMNTEAFF.

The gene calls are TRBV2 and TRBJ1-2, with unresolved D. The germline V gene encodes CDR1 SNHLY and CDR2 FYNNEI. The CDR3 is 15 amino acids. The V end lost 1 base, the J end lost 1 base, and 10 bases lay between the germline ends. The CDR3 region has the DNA TGTGCCAGCAGTGAAGTGGACCCCAATAACTATGGCTACACCTTC. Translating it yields CASSEVDPNNYGYTF.

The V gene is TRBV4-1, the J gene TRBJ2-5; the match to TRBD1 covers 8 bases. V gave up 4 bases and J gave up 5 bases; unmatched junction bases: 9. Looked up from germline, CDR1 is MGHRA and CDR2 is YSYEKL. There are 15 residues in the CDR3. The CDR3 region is CASSLNRGRWETQYF. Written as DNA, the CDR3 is TGCGCCAGCAGCCTCAACAGGGGGAGGTGGGAGACCCAGTACTTC.

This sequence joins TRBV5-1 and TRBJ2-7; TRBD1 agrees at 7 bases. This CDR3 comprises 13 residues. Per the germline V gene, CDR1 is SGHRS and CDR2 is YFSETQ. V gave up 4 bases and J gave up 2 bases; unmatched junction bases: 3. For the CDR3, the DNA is TGCGCCAGCAGCCAGACAGGGACCTACGAGCAGTACTTC. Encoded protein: CASSQTGTYEQYF. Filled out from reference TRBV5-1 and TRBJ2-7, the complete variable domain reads KAGVTQTPRYLIKTRGQQVTLSCSPISGHRSVSWYQQTPGQGLQFLFEYFSETQRNKGNFPGRFSGRQFSNSRSEMNVSTLELGDSALYLCASSQTGTYEQYFGPGTRLTVT.

The CDR3 spells CASSFGQASVEQYF. The CDR3 coding sequence is TGTGCCAGCAGTTTCGGACAGGCCTCGGTAGAGCAGTACTTC. This sequence joins TRBV6-5 and TRBJ2-7; 7 bases are shared with TRBD1. The CDR3 runs 14 residues. V lost 4 bases to trimming and J lost 7 bases; unmatched junction nucleotides: 10. Germline CDR1 and CDR2: MNHEY and SVGAGI.

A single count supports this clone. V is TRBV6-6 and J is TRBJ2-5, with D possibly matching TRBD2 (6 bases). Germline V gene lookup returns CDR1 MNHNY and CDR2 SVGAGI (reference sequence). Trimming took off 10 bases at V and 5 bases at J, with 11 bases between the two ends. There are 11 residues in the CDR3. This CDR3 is CATHGGETQYF. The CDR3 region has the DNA TGTGCCACCCATGGGGGGGAGACCCAGTACTTC.

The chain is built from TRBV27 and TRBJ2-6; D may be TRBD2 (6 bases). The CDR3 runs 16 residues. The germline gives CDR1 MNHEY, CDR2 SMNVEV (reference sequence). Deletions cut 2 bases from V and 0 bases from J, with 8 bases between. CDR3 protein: CASSLLGGSGANVLTF. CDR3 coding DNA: TGTGCCAGCAGTTTACTCGGGGGCTCTGGGGCCAACGTCCTGACTTTC.

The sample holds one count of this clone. CDR3 DNA: TGTGCCAGTAGTTACTCCCTGGGGGCTTTCTTT. Translated: CASSYSLGAFF. The V and J genes are TRBV19 and TRBJ1-1; no reliable D call. Trimming cost V 5 bases and J 11 bases, with 12 bases left between them. CDR3 length: 11 residues. The germline V gene encodes CDR1 LNHDA and CDR2 SQIVND (reference sequence).

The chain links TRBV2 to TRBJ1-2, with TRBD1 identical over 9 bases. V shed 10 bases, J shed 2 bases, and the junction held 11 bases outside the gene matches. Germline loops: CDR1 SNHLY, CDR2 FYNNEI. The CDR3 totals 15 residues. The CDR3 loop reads CATIFWDRENYGYTF. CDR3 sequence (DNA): TGTGCCACCATCTTTTGGGACAGGGAAAACTATGGCTACACCTTC.

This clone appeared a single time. The CDR3 sequence is CASSQEGAGGTDTQYF. DNA of the CDR3: TGCGCCAGCAGCCAAGAGGGGGCGGGGGGCACAGATACGCAGTATTTT. V is TRBV4-3 and J is TRBJ2-3; a possible D gene is TRBD2 (7 bases). This CDR3 region has 16 residues. Looked up from germline, CDR1 is LGHNA and CDR2 is YSLEER. The V gene lost 0 bases and the J gene lost 1 base, with 11 bases spanning the gap.